The clone carrying this T cell receptor beta chain was counted many times. These data belong to a study of T-cell reconstitution after alpha-beta-depleted transplantation in children. CDR3 size: 13 residues. V shed 6 bases and J shed 6 bases, with 12 bases lying between them. The germline gives CDR1 ENHRY, CDR2 SYGVKD. Preparing the TCRbeta library involved the use of unique molecular identifiers. MiXCR, applied by TCRdb to the PCR reads, yields one record per CDR3 protein. Here the sample spans 350,000 to 400,000 distinct CDR3 sequences, roughly 21% being singletons. The sequence derives from a human donor who donated a stem cell graft to a child with acute myeloid leukemia. The sample was PBMCs from the stem cell graft donor, taken from the stem cell graft. The chain links TRBV10-3 to TRBJ2-1; D unresolved. In DNA form, the CDR3 reads TGTGCCATCAGAACCACGGAAGGCAATGAGCAGTTCTTC. Its protein product is CAIRTTEGNEQFF.